A single sample is the source of the 28 T cell receptor beta chains below, sequenced in a study of PD-1 blockade in classical Hodgkin lymphoma. All trial patients relapsed after autologous stem cell transplantation. Libraries were prepared by immunoSEQ multiplex PCR; TCRdb keeps only in-frame clonotypes and omits some of them. This table holds 43,000 or so clones, about three quarters found once. The sample here was peripheral blood mononuclear cells (PBMCs), taken at baseline. These receptors were taken from a human donor with classical Hodgkin lymphoma.

In DNA form, the CDR3 reads TGCAGCGTTGAAGAAGGACGCCCCGCCTACAATGAGCAGTTCTTC. Encoded protein: CSVEEGRPAYNEQFF. The chain carries TRBV29-1 and TRBJ2-1; D call uncertain. The CDR3 is 15 amino acids. Germline V gene data show CDR1 as SQVTM and CDR2 as ANQGSEA. The V and J ends lost 0 bases and 2 bases respectively, with 11 bases between them.

The chain joins TRBV2 to TRBJ1-2, with 7 bases identical to TRBD1. CDR1 is SNHLY and CDR2 is FYNNEI in the germline V gene. The CDR3 length is 13 residues. J lost 4 bases, V lost 5 bases, and 4 bases had no gene match. CDR3 bases: TGTGCCAGCAGTAGGGACAGTAGCTATGGCTACACCTTC. It is translated as CASSRDSSYGYTF.

This clone was counted a few times. V usage is TRBV7-3 and J usage is TRBJ1-1; no clear D. Germline V lookup: CDR1 SGHTA, CDR2 FQGTGA. CDR3 size: 13 residues. V lost 4 bases, J lost 0 bases, and 6 bases lay in between. CDR3 loop: CASSSEMNTEAFF. The DNA for the CDR3 is TGTGCCAGCAGCTCGGAAATGAACACTGAAGCTTTCTTT.

The chain employs TRBV2 and TRBJ2-7; D is unresolved. V was cut by 3 bases and J by 4 bases, with 16 bases left in between. This CDR3 is built from 15 residues. Germline CDR1 SNHLY, CDR2 FYNNEI. The CDR3 sequence: CASSEQAPGPYEQYF. CDR3 sequence (DNA): TGTGCCAGCAGTGAGCAGGCCCCCGGGCCGTACGAGCAGTACTTC.

The J gene is TRBJ1-1, the V gene TRBV20-1; D is uncertain. The CDR3 totals 11 residues. V was clipped by 1 base and J by 11 bases, with 11 bases between them. The germline CDR1 and CDR2 sequences are DFQATT and SNEGSKA (reference sequence). The DNA of the CDR3 is TGCAGTGCTAGAGGGGCTGGATGGGCTTTCTTT. It yields the protein CSARGAGWAFF.

The chain uses TRBV7-9 and TRBJ2-1; D is perhaps TRBD2 (5 bases). CDR1 SEHNR and CDR2 FQNEAQ come from the germline V gene (reference sequence). V lost 1 base, J lost 4 bases, and 14 bases lay in between. The CDR3 has 16 residues. The CDR3 reads CASSLGRGLNYNEQFF. The CDR3 nucleotides are TGTGCCAGCAGCTTAGGAAGAGGGCTTAATTACAATGAGCAGTTCTTC.

This sequence joins TRBV7-2 and TRBJ2-3, with D unresolved. The germline V and J ends were trimmed by 6 bases and 7 bases, with 14 bases remaining between them. Germline CDR1 reads SGHTA; CDR2 reads FQGNSA. The CDR3 totals 13 residues. CDR3 DNA sequence: TGTGCCAGCAGTTCCCCGACGATTTATACGCAGTATTTT. Protein: CASSSPTIYTQYF.

The chain has TRBV28 and TRBJ1-1; TRBD1 is a possible D gene (5 bases). The germline V and J ends were trimmed by 1 base and 10 bases, with 16 bases remaining between them. Germline V CDR1 and CDR2: MDHEN, SYDVKM. The CDR3 runs to 14 residues. CDR3 sequence reads: CASSLLTLGGGAFF. Here the CDR3 DNA reads TGTGCCAGCAGTTTATTAACGTTGGGGGGAGGAGCTTTCTTT.

The chain joins TRBV6-5 to TRBJ2-7; 7 bases line up with TRBD1. V dropped 6 bases and J dropped 4; count of bases not matched to a gene: 3. CDR1 MNHEY and CDR2 SVGAGI come from the germline V gene. The CDR3 is made up of 12 amino acids. DNA of the CDR3: TGTGCCAGCAGCGTGGACAGGTACGAGCAGTACTTC. It yields the protein CASSVDRYEQYF.

The table lists this clone with many counts. The chain recombines TRBV28 with TRBJ1-5, with 7 positions matching TRBD1. CDR1 MDHEN and CDR2 SYDVKM come from the germline V gene. V trimming: 4 bases; J trimming: 3 bases; junction bases outside the gene matches: 3. The CDR3 is 14 amino acids. CDR3 protein: CASSWGTVNQPQHF. CDR3 sequence (DNA): TGTGCCAGCAGTTGGGGGACAGTCAATCAGCCCCAGCATTTT.

This chain joins TRBV30 and TRBJ2-1; 7 bases are a match to TRBD2. CDR3 length: 15 residues. Trimming took 6 bases from V and 0 from J; bases not matched to a gene: 8. Germline V CDR1 and CDR2: GTSNPN, SVGIG (reference sequence). In DNA form, the CDR3 reads TGTGCCTGCCCGGGGGGACTCAGCTCCTACAATGAGCAGTTCTTC. This translates into CACPGGLSSYNEQFF.

The genes are TRBV5-1 and TRBJ1-1; weak D call: TRBD1 (5 bases). Germline V CDR1 and CDR2: SGHRS, YFSETQ. V gave up 4 bases and J gave up 3 bases, with 16 bases separating them. This CDR3 comprises 15 residues. This CDR3 is CASSLQDYRHTEAFF. As DNA, the CDR3 is TGCGCCAGCAGCCTCCAGGATTACAGGCACACTGAAGCTTTCTTT.

The chain carries TRBV6-5 and TRBJ1-1; 7 bases align to TRBD1. Per germline, CDR1 MNHEY and CDR2 SVGAGI. J gave up 1 base and V 5 bases, and 4 bases lay outside the gene matches. The CDR3 has 14 residues. CDR3: CASSTRQGNTEAFF. The CDR3 nucleotides are TGTGCCAGCAGTACCCGACAGGGGAACACTGAAGCTTTCTTT.

The chain combines TRBV28 with TRBJ2-2; the match to TRBD1 covers 10 bases. Germline values: CDR1 MDHEN, CDR2 SYDVKM. The CDR3 spans 15 residues. After removal of 5 bases from V and 6 bases from J, the junction contained 6 bases not matched to a gene. The CDR3 sequence: CASSIGTGVAGELFF. The CDR3 coding sequence is TGTGCCAGCAGTATCGGGACAGGGGTGGCCGGGGAGCTGTTTTTT.

The chain couples TRBV25-1 to TRBJ1-5; a possible D gene is TRBD1 (6 bases). CDR1 is MGHDK, CDR2 SYGVNS, per germline. This CDR3 has 15 amino acids. Trimming left V 2 bases short and J 6 bases short, with 14 bases between. As DNA, the CDR3 is TGTGCCAGCAGTGAAAGGGGCAGGGGAGGTCAGCCCCAGCATTTT. Its protein is CASSERGRGGQPQHF.

The V call is TRBV29-1, the J call TRBJ1-1, with D possibly TRBD1 on 5 matching bases. Trimming left V 8 bases short and J 0 bases short, with 16 bases between. The CDR3 is made up of 14 amino acids. The germline gives CDR1 SQVTM, CDR2 ANQGSEA. The CDR3, as DNA: TGCAGCTCCCGGGGCGGGGGGGTGAACACTGAAGCTTTCTTT. Protein: CSSRGGGVNTEAFF.

The chain is built from TRBV18 and TRBJ2-7, with D perhaps TRBD2 (5 bases). V lost 2 bases and J 4 bases, leaving 15 bases between the germline ends. CDR3 length: 15 residues. The germline V gene encodes CDR1 KGHSH and CDR2 LQKENI. In nucleotides, the CDR3 is TGTGCCAGCTCACCAGGGCCCTTAGCGTCATACGAGCAGTACTTC. Translating gives CASSPGPLASYEQYF.

This chain links TRBV27 with TRBJ1-2; no clear D gene. The V gene's germline CDR1 is MNHEY and CDR2 SMNVEV (reference sequence). V gave up 4 bases and J gave up 7 bases, with 13 bases separating them. The CDR3 runs to 13 residues. The CDR3 is CASSSTKIGGYTF. CDR3 DNA sequence: TGTGCCAGCAGTTCCACGAAGATTGGTGGCTACACCTTC.

This chain uses TRBV7-9 with TRBJ1-4; possibly TRBD1 for D (5 bases). This CDR3 is 14 amino acids long. Trimming stripped 5 bases from V and 5 bases from J, with 12 bases between. The germline V gene encodes CDR1 SEHNR and CDR2 FQNEAQ (reference sequence). In DNA form, the CDR3 reads TGTGCCAGCAGCGTTTGGGGGAAGAATGAAAAACTGTTTTTT. This encodes CASSVWGKNEKLFF.

This clone was seen a single time. The chain combines TRBV28 with TRBJ1-2; no reliable D call. The CDR3 is 12 amino acids. Germline assignment: CDR1 MDHEN and CDR2 SYDVKM. Trimming left V 5 bases short and J 9 bases short, with 13 bases between. The DNA of the CDR3 is TGTGCCAGCAGTCCCCTCGACATCCGCTACACCTTC. Translation gives CASSPLDIRYTF.

The CDR3 region is CASSWAGNTEAFF. CDR3 DNA sequence: TGTGCCAGCAGCTGGGCAGGGAACACTGAAGCTTTCTTT. The chain is built from TRBV7-8 and TRBJ1-1; D gene uncertain. V was shortened by 4 bases and J by 1 base, with 7 bases between the two germline ends. The CDR3 loop spans 13 amino acids. Germline V gene sequence: CDR1 SGHVS, CDR2 FQNEAQ.

The V gene is TRBV5-1, the J gene TRBJ2-5, with TRBD1 identical over 12 bases. Losses at the gene ends were 4 bases for V and 6 bases for J; bases not matched to a gene: 10. The CDR3 has 16 residues. Germline loops: CDR1 SGHRS, CDR2 YFSETQ. The CDR3 region is CASSESGTGGGKTQYF. Here the CDR3 DNA reads TGCGCCAGCAGCGAGTCCGGGACAGGGGGCGGGAAGACCCAGTACTTC.

The V call is TRBV5-1, the J call TRBJ1-1; no reliable D call. The CDR3 contains 13 residues. The germline V and J ends were trimmed by 0 bases and 6 bases, with 9 bases remaining between them. Germline CDR1 SGHRS, CDR2 YFSETQ. DNA of the CDR3: TGCGCCAGCAGCTTGGGGGCGACGGCTGAAGCTTTCTTT. Residues: CASSLGATAEAFF.

The chain links TRBV7-8 to TRBJ1-2, with 11 bases aligning to TRBD1. Germline V lookup: CDR1 SGHVS, CDR2 FQNEAQ. The CDR3 contains 16 residues. With 0 bases clipped from V and 8 bases from J, the junction kept 8 bases outside the gene matches. CDR3 DNA sequence: TGTGCCAGCAGCTTAGCAATCGGACAGGGGGCTGGGGGCTACACCTTC. Its translation is CASSLAIGQGAGGYTF.

The rearrangement uses TRBV19 and TRBJ1-5; D is ambiguous. In germline, CDR1 is LNHDA, CDR2 SQIVND (reference sequence). V was pared by 5 bases and J by 1 base, with 18 bases between. This CDR3 is 17 amino acids long. The CDR3 loop reads CASSGYMISESNQPQHF. CDR3 in DNA: TGTGCCAGTAGTGGATATATGATTTCGGAGAGCAATCAGCCCCAGCATTTT.

The V gene is TRBV6-6, the J gene TRBJ1-1; unclear D gene. Germline assignment: CDR1 MNHNY and CDR2 SVGAGI (reference sequence). Trimming removed 0 bases at V and 6 bases at J, with 11 bases between. The length of the CDR3 is 14 residues. CDR3: CASSYSGREAEAFF. CDR3 nucleotides: TGTGCCAGCAGTTACTCTGGGAGGGAGGCTGAAGCTTTCTTT.

The CDR3 bases are TGTGCCAGCAGCAAAGGACTAGGGGGACGGGAGACCCAGTACTTC. Translated: CASSKGLGGRETQYF. The gene calls are TRBV27 and TRBJ2-5; tentative D call: TRBD2 (7 bases). Germline CDR1 reads MNHEY; CDR2 reads SMNVEV (reference sequence). The V end lost 6 bases, the J end lost 5 bases, and 19 bases lay between the germline ends. The CDR3 length is 15 residues.

This sequence joins TRBV19 and TRBJ1-1, with no clear D. CDR1 and CDR2 (germline): LNHDA, SQIVND (reference sequence). The V and J ends lost 3 bases and 1 base respectively, with 6 bases between them. The CDR3 runs 13 residues. The CDR3 protein is CASSILGNTEAFF. CDR3 coding DNA: TGTGCCAGTAGTATCCTGGGGAACACTGAAGCTTTCTTT.